Sequencing of this T cell receptor beta chain was carried out in a study of cytomegalovirus exposure and HLA in healthy donors. Here immunoSEQ multiplex PCR was the method, and the copy in TCRdb shows in-frame clones only, minus some. The profile covers 250,000 to 400,000 clones, with approximately 86% appearing a single time and approximately 0.9% taken by the ten largest. The V end was cut by 3 bases, the J end by 2 bases, with 13 bases between. The CDR3 loop spans 15 amino acids. Per the germline V gene, CDR1 is SNHLY and CDR2 is FYNNEI. This clone was detected ten times or more. The clonotype was recovered from a young man in good health and CMV-seronegative. This chain links TRBV2 with TRBJ1-2, with D maybe TRBD1 (5 bases). Sequenced material: PBMCs. The CDR3 region is CASSEGNNRNYGYTF. Here the CDR3 DNA reads TGTGCCAGCAGTGAGGGGAATAACAGGAACTATGGCTACACCTTC. Full variable domain (missing parts from reference TRBV2 and TRBJ1-2): EPEVTQTPSHQVTQMGQEVILRCVPISNHLYFYWYRQILGQKVEFLVSFYNNEISEKSEIFDDQFSVERPDGSNFTLKIRSTKLEDSAMYFCASSEGNNRNYGYTFGSGTRLTVV.